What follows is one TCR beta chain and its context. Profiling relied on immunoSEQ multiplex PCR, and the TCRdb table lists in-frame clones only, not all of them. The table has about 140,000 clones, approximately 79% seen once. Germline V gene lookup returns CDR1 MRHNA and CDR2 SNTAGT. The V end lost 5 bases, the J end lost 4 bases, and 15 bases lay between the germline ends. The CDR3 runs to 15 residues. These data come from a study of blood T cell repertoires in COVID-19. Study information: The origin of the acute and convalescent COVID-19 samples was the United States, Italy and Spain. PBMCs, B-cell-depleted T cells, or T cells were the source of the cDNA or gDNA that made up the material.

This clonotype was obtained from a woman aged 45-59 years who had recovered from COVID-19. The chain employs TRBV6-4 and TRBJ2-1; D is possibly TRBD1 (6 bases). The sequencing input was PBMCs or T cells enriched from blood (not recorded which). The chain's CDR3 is CASSSQAGAYNEQFF. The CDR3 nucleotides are TGTGCCAGCAGTAGCCAGGCAGGGGCTTACAATGAGCAGTTCTTC.